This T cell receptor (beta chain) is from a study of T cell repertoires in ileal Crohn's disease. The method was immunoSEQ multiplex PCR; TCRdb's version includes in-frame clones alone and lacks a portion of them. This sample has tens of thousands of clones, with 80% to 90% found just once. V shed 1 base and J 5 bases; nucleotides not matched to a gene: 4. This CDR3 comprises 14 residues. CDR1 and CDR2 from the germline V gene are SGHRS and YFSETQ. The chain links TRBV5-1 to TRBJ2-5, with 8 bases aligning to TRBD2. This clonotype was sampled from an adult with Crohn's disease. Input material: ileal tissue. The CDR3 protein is CASSLTGGEETQYF. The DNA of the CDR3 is TGCGCCAGCAGCTTGACGGGGGGGGAGGAGACCCAGTACTTC. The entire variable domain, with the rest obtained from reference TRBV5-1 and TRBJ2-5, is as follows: KAGVTQTPRYLIKTRGQQVTLSCSPISGHRSVSWYQQTPGQGLQFLFEYFSETQRNKGNFPGRFSGRQFSNSRSEMNVSTLELGDSALYLCASSLTGGEETQYFGPGTRLLVL.